This entry lists 20 T cell receptor beta chains sequenced from one sample in a study of control samples from healthy donors and cancer patients. The repertoire was sequenced with immunoSEQ multiplex PCR; TCRdb's copy has only in-frame clones and lacks some. The table shows around 50,000 clones, with approximately 83% occurring only once. The specimen sequenced was PBMCs. These receptors came from a woman aged 50 to 65 with lung cancer.

The gene calls are TRBV5-1 and TRBJ2-3; D uncertain. In germline, CDR1 is SGHRS, CDR2 YFSETQ. With 4 bases removed from V and 4 bases from J, the gap between germline ends came to 13 bases. CDR3 size: 14 residues. CDR3 region: CASSPRDLSDTQYF. CDR3 nucleotides: TGCGCCAGCAGCCCACGAGACCTTTCAGATACGCAGTATTTT.

The chain links TRBV5-6 to TRBJ2-2; D ambiguous. The CDR3 totals 13 residues. Trimming removed 4 bases from V and 3 bases from J, with 7 bases in between. Germline loops: CDR1 SGHDT, CDR2 YYEEEE. In DNA form, the CDR3 reads TGTGCCAGCAGCCCCACACACACCGGGGAGCTGTTTTTT. Translated, it gives CASSPTHTGELFF.

This chain links TRBV6-1 with TRBJ1-5, with D maybe TRBD1 (6 bases). V lost 3 bases to trimming and J lost 4 bases, with 10 bases between them. CDR1 is MNHNS, CDR2 SASEGT, per germline. The CDR3 runs to 14 residues. CDR3 nucleotide sequence: TGTGCCAGCAGTGACCGGACAGTAAATCAGCCCCAGCATTTT. Its protein product is CASSDRTVNQPQHF.

The genes are TRBV2 and TRBJ1-6, with TRBD1 matching over 9 bases. Germline V gene lookup returns CDR1 SNHLY and CDR2 FYNNEI. Trimming at V came to 2 bases and at J to 7 bases, leaving 3 bases not matched to a gene. The CDR3 loop spans 15 amino acids. The CDR3 loop reads CASSEMGTGNSPLHF. The CDR3 coding sequence is TGTGCCAGCAGTGAAATGGGGACAGGGAATTCACCCCTCCACTTT.

The rearrangement uses TRBV6-5 and TRBJ1-3; the D is unclear. Germline V gene lookup returns CDR1 MNHEY and CDR2 SVGAGI. The CDR3 contains 16 residues. Trimming left V 3 bases short and J 2 bases short, with 14 bases between. CDR3 nucleotides: TGTGCCAGCAGTTATATCTTAGGAGGGCCTGGAAACACCATATATTTT. It encodes CASSYILGGPGNTIYF.

This clone showed up just a few times. The V call is TRBV15, the J call TRBJ2-5, with unresolved D. The CDR3 covers 15 residues. CDR1 is LNHNV, CDR2 YYDKDF, per germline (reference sequence). V lost 0 bases and J lost 2, with 10 bases in between. CDR3 sequence: CATSRERGWQETQYF. Here the CDR3 DNA reads TGTGCCACCAGCAGAGAAAGAGGTTGGCAAGAGACCCAGTACTTC.

J is TRBJ2-7 and V is TRBV6-5; perhaps TRBD1 as D (6 bases). The CDR3 spans 14 residues. Germline loops: CDR1 MNHEY, CDR2 SVGAGI. V was cut by 2 bases and J by 3 bases, with 11 bases left in between. The CDR3 DNA follows: TGTGCCAGCAGTTACCGGGGACAAAACTACGAGCAGTACTTC. It translates to CASSYRGQNYEQYF.

The chain uses TRBV25-1 and TRBJ2-7; D remains unclear. This CDR3 has 14 amino acids. The V gene lost 1 base and the J gene lost 4 bases, with 11 bases spanning the gap. The germline V gene encodes CDR1 MGHDK and CDR2 SYGVNS. CDR3 sequence (DNA): TGTGCCAGCAGTGAATTCCCAGACTCGTACGAGCAGTACTTC. Its protein product is CASSEFPDSYEQYF.

This clone was recorded only once. The rearrangement uses TRBV19 and TRBJ2-3; no clear D gene. Germline V gives CDR1 LNHDA, CDR2 SQIVND (reference sequence). V was clipped by 5 bases and J by 4 bases, with 7 bases between them. This CDR3 comprises 12 residues. CDR3 in amino acids: CASSVMADTQYF. In DNA, the CDR3 is TGTGCCAGTAGTGTAATGGCAGATACGCAGTATTTT.

The chain couples TRBV14 to TRBJ1-1, with a weak D call TRBD1 (6 bases). The CDR3 sequence is 13 residues long. From germline, CDR1 is SGHDN and CDR2 FVKESK. Deletions cut 4 bases from V and 1 base from J, with 7 bases between. CDR3 amino acids: CASSPTGNTEAFF. In DNA form, the CDR3 reads TGTGCCAGCAGCCCGACAGGGAACACTGAAGCTTTCTTT.

This clone came up once. The chain links TRBV5-5 to TRBJ2-3; 12 positions match TRBD1. Germline CDR1 SGHKS, CDR2 YYEKEE (reference sequence). V dropped 4 bases and J dropped 6; count of bases not matched to a gene: 9. CDR3 length: 16 residues. As DNA, the CDR3 is TGTGCCAGCAGCCCGAGGGACAGGGGGCTTAAGGATACGCAGTATTTT. It yields the protein CASSPRDRGLKDTQYF.

The chain couples TRBV27 to TRBJ1-1; D is unclear. The V end was cut by 10 bases, the J end by 0 bases, with 12 bases between. The CDR3 spans 13 residues. Germline CDR1 reads MNHEY; CDR2 reads SMNVEV (reference sequence). CDR3 protein: CATQRTVNTEAFF. The CDR3 nucleotides read TGTGCCACCCAGCGGACGGTGAACACTGAAGCTTTCTTT.

J is TRBJ2-7 and V is TRBV6-5, with D possibly being TRBD1 (7 bases). The CDR3 is made up of 14 amino acids. V lost 6 bases and J 5 bases, leaving 17 bases between the germline ends. Germline lookup yields CDR1 MNHEY and CDR2 SVGAGI. The CDR3 spells CASSPRGVIHEQYF. The CDR3 nucleotides read TGTGCCAGCAGCCCCAGGGGGGTGATCCACGAGCAGTACTTC.

Only a few counts were recorded for this clone. The chain couples TRBV7-9 to TRBJ2-3; D is perhaps TRBD1 (5 bases). V lost 5 bases to trimming and J lost 0 bases, with 6 bases between them. The CDR3 loop spans 13 amino acids. CDR1 and CDR2 (germline): SEHNR, FQNEAQ (reference sequence). In DNA form, the CDR3 reads TGTGCCAGCAGCCGACAGAGCACAGATACGCAGTATTTT. Residues: CASSRQSTDTQYF. The full variable domain, its missing parts supplied by reference TRBV7-9 and TRBJ2-3, is DTGVSQNPRHKITKRGQNVTFRCDPISEHNRLYWYRQTLGQGPEFLTYFQNEAQLEKSRLLSDRFSAERPKGSFSTLEIQRTEQGDSAMYLCASSRQSTDTQYFGPGTRLTVL.

The chain combines TRBV18 with TRBJ2-5; D not resolved. Trimming removed 4 bases from V and 3 bases from J, with 0 bases in between. The CDR3 is 10 residues long. Per the germline V gene, CDR1 is KGHSH and CDR2 is LQKENI. For the CDR3, the DNA is TGTGCCAGCTCACAAGAGACCCAGTACTTC. Encoded protein: CASSQETQYF.

V and J are TRBV28 and TRBJ2-7; D not certain. This CDR3 contains 13 residues. With 3 bases removed from V and 2 bases from J, the gap between germline ends came to 8 bases. The germline gives CDR1 MDHEN, CDR2 SYDVKM. The CDR3: CASSFPQTYEQYF. The CDR3 nucleotides read TGTGCCAGCAGTTTTCCCCAGACCTACGAGCAGTACTTC.

This chain links TRBV14 with TRBJ1-4, with 7 bases aligning to TRBD1. Looked up from germline, CDR1 is SGHDN and CDR2 is FVKESK. The CDR3 totals 19 residues. J lost 0 bases, V lost 1 base, and 11 bases had no gene match. As DNA, the CDR3 is TGTGCCAGCAGCCAAGGTTTACAGGACAGGACTGCAACTAATGAAAAACTGTTTTTT. Its translation is CASSQGLQDRTATNEKLFF.

V is TRBV27 and J is TRBJ2-7; 11 bases align to TRBD2. CDR1 and CDR2 (germline): MNHEY, SMNVEV (reference sequence). CDR3 length equals 17 residues. V shed 4 bases, J shed 4 bases, and the junction held 12 bases outside the gene matches. The CDR3 nucleotides read TGTGCCAGCAGTTGGCGAGCGACTAGCGGGGTTTGGTACGAGCAGTACTTC. This sequence encodes CASSWRATSGVWYEQYF.

V gene TRBV6-2 or TRBV6-3 combines with J gene TRBJ1-1; D not certain. V lost 4 bases, J lost 5 bases, and 8 bases lay in between. Germline V lookup: CDR1 MNHEY, CDR2 SVGEGT. This CDR3 comprises 12 residues. CDR3: CASSFTGTEAFF. CDR3 DNA sequence: TGTGCCAGCAGTTTTACCGGGACTGAAGCTTTCTTT.

The V gene is TRBV18, the J gene TRBJ2-1, with a possible D match to TRBD2 (5 bases). Germline V gives CDR1 KGHSH, CDR2 LQKENI. Trimming pared 2 bases from V and 8 bases from J, leaving 10 bases between. The CDR3 sequence is 13 residues long. This chain's CDR3 is CASSPDGVDEQFF. In DNA form, the CDR3 reads TGTGCCAGCTCACCAGACGGGGTTGATGAGCAGTTCTTC.